The clone carrying this T cell receptor beta chain was detected a few times. This sample was included in a study of sequential checkpoint blockade in melanoma. Study background: Arm A got nivolumab then ipilimumab; arm B the reverse, 1:1. Each arm's sequence ended with maintenance nivolumab.

Only in-frame clones appear in the TCRdb table, and some are missing; sequencing was by immunoSEQ multiplex PCR. The table lists 35,000 to 40,000 clones, roughly 32% of them singletons, with roughly 1.5% in the top ten. Treatment reported: randomized to nivolumab then ipilimumab (arm A) or the reverse (arm B). No patient had prior DNA-damaging chemotherapy. V lost 4 bases and J 2 bases, leaving 14 bases between the germline ends. This CDR3 region has 15 residues. The germline V gene has CDR1 SGHNT and CDR2 YENEEA. The receptor's source is a human donor with melanoma. Sequenced material: tumor tissue (inferred from file names), taken from a patient given nivolumab and ipilimumab in sequence. This chain joins TRBV11-3 and TRBJ1-1, with D perhaps matching TRBD1 (6 bases). The CDR3 reads CASSSPSRGNTEAFF. The CDR3 region has the DNA TGTGCCAGCAGCTCACCCTCCAGGGGTAACACTGAAGCTTTCTTT.